The 18 T cell receptor beta chains listed next were all sequenced from one sample in a study of blood T cell repertoires in COVID-19. Generated by immunoSEQ multiplex PCR, the TCRdb table keeps only in-frame clones and is missing some. The table includes about 440,000 clones, 85% to 90% detected once. Sequenced input: peripheral blood. All receptors come from a woman aged 25-40 years with acute or convalescent COVID-19.

The J gene is TRBJ2-7, the V gene TRBV6-5; TRBD1 matches 10 bases. This CDR3 region has 14 residues. V was pared by 7 bases and J by 7 bases, with 10 bases of the junction left unmatched. Germline assignment: CDR1 MNHEY and CDR2 SVGAGI. The CDR3 spells CASTFRQGAGEQYF. The CDR3 DNA reads TGTGCCAGCACTTTCCGACAGGGGGCGGGGGAGCAGTACTTC.

The V and J genes are TRBV6-5 and TRBJ1-6; possibly TRBD1 for D (5 bases). This CDR3 has 14 amino acids. V lost 6 bases, J lost 3 bases, and 9 bases lay in between. CDR1 and CDR2 from the germline V gene are MNHEY and SVGAGI. The CDR3 here is CASSPGYYNSPLHF. In nucleotides, the CDR3 is TGTGCCAGCAGCCCAGGGTACTATAATTCACCCCTCCACTTT.

This chain links TRBV18 with TRBJ2-7; D is possibly TRBD2 (7 bases). V lost 2 bases, J lost 5 bases, and 16 bases lay in between. CDR3 length: 15 amino acids. CDR1 is KGHSH and CDR2 is LQKENI in the germline V gene. CDR3 DNA: TGTGCCAGCTCACCAAAGGGGGGGGCCCGGGACGAGCAGTACTTC. Protein sequence: CASSPKGGARDEQYF. Combining the CDR3 with reference TRBV18 and TRBJ2-7 gives the whole variable domain NAGVMQNPRHLVRRRGQEARLRCSPMKGHSHVYWYRQLPEEGLKFMVYLQKENIIDESGMPKERFSAEFPKEGPSILRIQQVVRGDSAAYFCASSPKGGARDEQYFGPGTRLTVT.

The V gene is TRBV15, the J gene TRBJ1-2, with 9 bases lining up with TRBD1. This CDR3 contains 17 residues. V trimming: 0 bases; J trimming: 4 bases; junction bases outside the gene matches: 9. CDR1 is LNHNV, CDR2 YYDKDF, per germline (reference sequence). DNA of the CDR3: TGTGCCACCAGCAGAGATCGAGGGACAGGGATGACCTATGGCTACACCTTC. Amino acids: CATSRDRGTGMTYGYTF.

The chain uses TRBV4-1 and TRBJ1-1; unclear D gene. The CDR3 consists of 15 residues. Trimming took off 1 base at V and 1 base at J, with 10 bases between the two ends. Looked up from germline, CDR1 is MGHRA and CDR2 is YSYEKL. The CDR3 DNA reads TGCGCCAGCAGCCAAGCCGGGTCCGGGAACACTGAAGCTTTCTTT. Translating gives CASSQAGSGNTEAFF.

This chain connects TRBV20-1 to TRBJ2-1; D is possibly TRBD1 (7 bases). The CDR3 totals 11 residues. Germline values: CDR1 DFQATT, CDR2 SNEGSKA (reference sequence). The V and J ends lost 3 bases and 8 bases respectively, with 8 bases between them. The CDR3 nucleotides read TGCAGTGCTAGCAGGGGGGATGAGCAGTTCTTC. Amino acid sequence: CSASRGDEQFF.

The chain carries TRBV6-5 and TRBJ1-4; D might be TRBD1 (5 bases). Germline CDR1 and CDR2: MNHEY and SVGAGI. CDR3 size: 14 residues. V was clipped by 2 bases and J by 6 bases, with 10 bases between them. This CDR3 reads CASSYRGRDEKLFF. CDR3 sequence (DNA): TGTGCCAGCAGTTACCGGGGGAGGGATGAAAAACTGTTTTTT.

The chain links TRBV6-6 to TRBJ2-1; maybe TRBD2 (6 bases). The CDR3 length is 13 residues. Trimming left V 5 bases short and J 5 bases short, with 10 bases between. CDR1 is MNHNY and CDR2 is SVGAGI in the germline V gene (reference sequence). The CDR3 is CASSGDWNNEQFF. DNA for the CDR3: TGTGCCAGCAGTGGGGACTGGAACAATGAGCAGTTCTTC.

This clone was detected a few times. V is TRBV7-7 and J is TRBJ1-3; D uncertain. The germline V and J ends were trimmed by 5 bases and 2 bases, with 7 bases remaining between them. This CDR3 spans 13 amino acids. Germline assignment: CDR1 SSHAT and CDR2 FNYEAQ (reference sequence). The CDR3 nucleotides read TGTGCCAGCAGCCGAGAACCTGGAAACACCATATATTTT. Its translation: CASSREPGNTIYF. Full variable domain (remainder filled in from reference TRBV7-7 and TRBJ1-3): GAGVSQSPRYKVTKRGQDVTLRCDPISSHATLYWYQQALGQGPEFLTYFNYEAQPDKSGLPSDRFSAERPEGSISTLTIQRTEQRDSAMYRCASSREPGNTIYFGEGSWLTVV.

The chain carries TRBV5-8 and TRBJ2-1, with 10 positions matching TRBD1. The V and J ends lost 3 bases and 3 bases, in that order; junction bases with no gene match: 0. Germline V lookup: CDR1 SGHTS, CDR2 YDEGEE. This CDR3 comprises 14 residues. CDR3 protein: CASSWTGGYNEQFF. DNA of the CDR3: TGTGCCAGCAGCTGGACAGGGGGCTACAATGAGCAGTTCTTC.

The chain carries TRBV5-4 and TRBJ2-3; 7 nucleotides line up with TRBD2. V was clipped by 4 bases and J by 1 base; unmatched bases: 6. The CDR3 runs to 15 residues. Per the germline V gene, CDR1 is SGHNT and CDR2 is YYREEE (reference sequence). In DNA, the CDR3 is TGTGCCAGCAGCGAGACTAGCAGACGCACAGATACGCAGTATTTT. Translating gives CASSETSRRTDTQYF.

The V and J genes are TRBV7-9 and TRBJ1-1; 8 positions match TRBD1. CDR3 length equals 15 residues. Per the germline V gene, CDR1 is SEHNR and CDR2 is FQNEAQ (reference sequence). The junction had 9 bases not matched to a gene; V was cut back by 5 bases and J by 4 bases. CDR3 amino acids: CASSPQGQVLTEAFF. Here the CDR3 DNA reads TGTGCCAGCAGCCCACAGGGACAGGTACTCACTGAAGCTTTCTTT.

The gene calls are TRBV30 and TRBJ1-2, with D perhaps matching TRBD1 (5 bases). Germline assignment: CDR1 GTSNPN and CDR2 SVGIG (reference sequence). CDR3 length: 13 amino acids. The germline V and J ends were trimmed by 4 bases and 2 bases, with 11 bases remaining between them. This CDR3 is CAWTPQENYGYTF. The CDR3 bases are TGTGCCTGGACCCCACAGGAGAACTATGGCTACACCTTC.

This chain connects TRBV30 to TRBJ2-7; 10 nucleotides align to TRBD1. The CDR3 is 16 residues long. Unmatched junction bases numbered 11, after V lost 0 bases and J lost 6 bases. Germline V lookup: CDR1 GTSNPN, CDR2 SVGIG (reference sequence). CDR3 sequence: CAWSVPLGQGIFEQYF. CDR3 sequence (DNA): TGTGCCTGGAGTGTACCCTTGGGACAGGGGATATTCGAGCAGTACTTC.

The chain uses TRBV7-2 and TRBJ2-3, with 8 bases that match TRBD2. The length of the CDR3 is 17 residues. Losses at the gene ends were 6 bases for V and 1 base for J; bases not matched to a gene: 12. Germline-derived CDR1 and CDR2 are SGHTA and FQGNSA. CDR3 loop: CASSLTVAGRGTDTQYF. The CDR3 nucleotides read TGTGCCAGCAGTCTGACGGTAGCGGGGCGTGGCACAGATACGCAGTATTTT.

The rearrangement uses TRBV6-5 and TRBJ1-2; D may be TRBD1 (6 bases). Germline CDR1 MNHEY, CDR2 SVGAGI. Trimming stripped 8 bases from V and 6 bases from J, with 13 bases between. The length of the CDR3 is 12 residues. As DNA, the CDR3 is TGTGCCAGCCTAAGGGGGACCGATGGCTACACCTTC. This codes for CASLRGTDGYTF.

The rearrangement uses TRBV7-6 and TRBJ2-5, with 10 bases that match TRBD2. J lost 2 bases, V lost 2 bases, and 2 bases had no gene match. Per germline, CDR1 SGHVS and CDR2 FNYEAQ. This CDR3 comprises 15 residues. CDR3 coding DNA: TGTGCCAGCAGCTTACTAGCGGGGGAACAAGAGACCCAGTACTTC. This sequence encodes CASSLLAGEQETQYF.

The V call is TRBV15, the J call TRBJ2-5, with TRBD2 as a possible D gene (7 bases). CDR1 and CDR2 from the germline V gene are LNHNV and YYDKDF (reference sequence). The length of the CDR3 is 15 residues. Trimming pared 7 bases from V and 5 bases from J, leaving 20 bases between. The CDR3, as DNA: TGTGCCACCACATACCAACTGGGGGGGCGCGAGACCCAGTACTTC. The encoded protein is CATTYQLGGRETQYF.